These T cell receptor beta chains were read from a single sample in a study of CXCR4 blockade with PD-1 therapy in pancreatic cancer. Some clones are missing from TCRdb's copy, which holds only in-frame ones; the method was immunoSEQ multiplex PCR. Of about 5,200 clones in the sample, 48% were seen once. Sequenced: tumor tissue. The origin of the receptors is a human donor with pancreatic ductal adenocarcinoma. Each CDR3 is given with its conserved first and last residue. A D gene is named only where the DNA matches it firmly. The size entry is marked missing in some rows and otherwise reads once, few, many or a size class.

j_call,d_call,v_call,clone_size,cdr3_length,cdr3_aa,cdr3_nt
TRBJ2-3,TRBD2,TRBV28,NA,13,CASSGRARDTQYF,TGTGCCAGCAGTGGGAGGGCCAGAGATACGCAGTATTTT
TRBJ2-2,NA,TRBV7-6,few,15,CASSLYRDRSGELFF,TGTGCCAGCAGCTTGTACAGGGATCGCTCCGGGGAGCTGTTTTTT
TRBJ1-2,NA,TRBV30,NA,13,CASNFLANYGYTF,TGTGCCTCGAACTTTCTTGCTAACTATGGCTACACCTTC
TRBJ2-2,NA,TRBV19,NA,18,CASRNDKGETANTGELFF,TGTGCCAGTAGGAACGATAAGGGGGAAACTGCGAACACCGGGGAGCTGTTTTTT
TRBJ2-3,NA,TRBV9,few,17,CASSVASTLALGDTQYF,TGTGCCAGCAGCGTAGCCTCGACCCTAGCGCTTGGAGATACGCAGTATTTT
TRBJ2-3,NA,TRBV9,NA,17,CASSVYVTGSQADTQYF,TGTGCCAGCAGCGTATATGTTACAGGGTCACAGGCAGATACGCAGTATTTT
TRBJ2-5,NA,TRBV6-7,few,16,CASSPGAVTNQETQYF,TGTGCTAGCAGTCCGGGAGCAGTAACCAACCAAGAGACCCAGTACTTC
TRBJ2-1,TRBD1,TRBV9,NA,15,CASSVDAGGYNEQFF,TGTGCCAGCAGCGTAGATGCAGGGGGCTACAATGAGCAGTTCTTC
TRBJ2-7,TRBD2,TRBV9,NA,14,CASSETSGSYEQYF,TGTGCCAGCAGTGAGACTAGCGGGAGCTACGAGCAGTACTTC
TRBJ1-2,TRBD1,TRBV6-8,NA,12,CASSDRGDGYTF,TGTGCCAGCAGTGACAGGGGGGATGGCTACACCTTC